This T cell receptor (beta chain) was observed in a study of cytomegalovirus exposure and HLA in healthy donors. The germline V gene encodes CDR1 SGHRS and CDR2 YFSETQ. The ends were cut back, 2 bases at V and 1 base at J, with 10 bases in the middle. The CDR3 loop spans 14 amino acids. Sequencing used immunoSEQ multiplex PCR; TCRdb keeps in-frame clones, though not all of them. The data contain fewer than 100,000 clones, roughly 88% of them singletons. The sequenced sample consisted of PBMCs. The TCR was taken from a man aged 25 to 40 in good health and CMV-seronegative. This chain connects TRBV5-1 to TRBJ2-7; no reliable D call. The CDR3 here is CASSFGGGSYEQYF. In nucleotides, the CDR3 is TGCGCCAGCAGCTTCGGCGGTGGGTCCTACGAGCAGTACTTC. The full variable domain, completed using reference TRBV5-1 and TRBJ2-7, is KAGVTQTPRYLIKTRGQQVTLSCSPISGHRSVSWYQQTPGQGLQFLFEYFSETQRNKGNFPGRFSGRQFSNSRSEMNVSTLELGDSALYLCASSFGGGSYEQYFGPGTRLTVT.